These 8 T cell receptor beta chains originate from one sample sequenced in a study of PD-L1 blockade in urothelial cancer (dated by TCRdb to the late 2010s). Library preparation was by the immunoSEQ multiplex PCR assay. This immuneACCESS table, as held by TCRdb, lists in-frame sequences with V and J called but not all clones. Of the missing ones, under half trace to an unresolved V gene in checked studies; the others have no known cause. Recorded for this sample are about 26,000 clones; roughly 90% of them occurred a single time. The ten largest clones add up to 30% to 40% of the sample. The sequencing here drew on PBMCs, taken around atezolizumab (anti-PD-L1) treatment. These receptors were obtained from a man between 60 and 75 years old with urothelial cancer.

CDR3 bases: TGCGCCAGCAGCCCCAAAGGGGAAACTACAGGGTTCCACGAGCAGTACTTC. The encoded protein is CASSPKGETTGFHEQYF. The chain recombines TRBV5-1 with TRBJ2-7; D is possibly TRBD1 (6 bases). Trimming removed 4 bases at V and 5 bases at J, with 25 bases between. The germline gives CDR1 SGHRS, CDR2 YFSETQ. This CDR3 contains 17 residues.

The gene calls are TRBV7-2 and TRBJ2-1; D remains unclear. The CDR3 extends over 15 amino acids. CDR1 is SGHTA and CDR2 is FQGNSA in the germline V gene. V lost 0 bases and J lost 2, with 8 bases in between. The CDR3: CASSLALSTYNEQFF. For the CDR3, the DNA is TGTGCCAGCAGCTTAGCGCTTAGTACCTACAATGAGCAGTTCTTC.

CDR3 sequence: CASSRDRDRAKGYTF. The CDR3 DNA reads TGTGCCAGCAGCCGGGACCGGGACAGGGCGAAAGGCTACACCTTC. V is TRBV11-2 and J is TRBJ1-2, with 9 nucleotides matching TRBD1. Germline-derived CDR1 and CDR2 are SGHAT and FQNNGV. The CDR3 covers 15 residues. V was pared by 5 bases and J by 8 bases, with 12 bases of the junction left unmatched.

Only one count was recorded for this clone. The rearrangement joins TRBV5-1 to TRBJ1-4, with TRBD1 matching over 8 bases. CDR1 is SGHRS, CDR2 YFSETQ, per germline. The CDR3 runs 13 residues. The V and J ends lost 5 bases and 5 bases, in that order; junction bases with no gene match: 2. The CDR3 sequence: CASRTGVNEKLFF. The CDR3 DNA is TGCGCCAGCAGGACAGGGGTAAATGAAAAACTGTTTTTT.

The chain combines TRBV11-2 with TRBJ2-7; 9 bases fit TRBD1. V was pared by 5 bases and J by 3 bases, with 5 bases of the junction left unmatched. The CDR3 runs 14 residues. CDR1 and CDR2 (germline): SGHAT, FQNNGV. The CDR3, as DNA: TGTGCCAGCAGCCCGCGGGGACAGGGCTACGAGCAGTACTTC. It specifies CASSPRGQGYEQYF. Combining the CDR3 with reference TRBV11-2 and TRBJ2-7 gives the whole variable domain EAGVAQSPRYKIIEKRQSVAFWCNPISGHATLYWYQQILGQGPKLLIQFQNNGVVDDSQLPKDRFSAERLKGVDSTLKIQPAKLEDSAVYLCASSPRGQGYEQYFGPGTRLTVT.

The rearrangement joins TRBV10-3 to TRBJ1-1, with unresolved D. V was shortened by 2 bases and J by 1 base, with 8 bases between the two germline ends. The germline V gene has CDR1 ENHRY and CDR2 SYGVKD. The CDR3 length is 14 residues. The CDR3 loop reads CAISEPGPNTEAFF. As DNA, the CDR3 is TGTGCCATCAGTGAGCCGGGTCCGAACACTGAAGCTTTCTTT.

The chain recombines TRBV10-2 with TRBJ2-7, with TRBD2 identical over 10 bases. The CDR3 consists of 14 residues. With V trimmed by 6 bases and J by 3 bases, 5 bases remained unmatched. Per germline, CDR1 WSHSY and CDR2 SAAADI. DNA of the CDR3: TGCGCCAGCAGAGAAGCGGGAGGGTACTACGAGCAGTACTTC. Amino acids: CASREAGGYYEQYF.

The V gene is TRBV7-3, the J gene TRBJ2-1; the match to TRBD1 covers 9 bases. The J segment lost 6 bases and the V segment lost 5 bases, leaving 2 bases of the junction unmatched. The germline gives CDR1 SGHTA, CDR2 FQGTGA. The CDR3 is 13 amino acids. The CDR3 protein is CASSLGQGNEQFF. In DNA form, the CDR3 reads TGTGCCAGCAGCCTGGGACAGGGCAATGAGCAGTTCTTC. The full variable domain, in which reference TRBV7-3 and TRBJ2-1 provide the parts outside the CDR3, is GAGVSQTPSNKVTEKGKYVELRCDPISGHTALYWYRQSLGQGPEFLIYFQGTGAADDSGLPNDRFFAVRPEGSVSTLKIQRTERGDSAVYLCASSLGQGNEQFFGPGTRLTVL.